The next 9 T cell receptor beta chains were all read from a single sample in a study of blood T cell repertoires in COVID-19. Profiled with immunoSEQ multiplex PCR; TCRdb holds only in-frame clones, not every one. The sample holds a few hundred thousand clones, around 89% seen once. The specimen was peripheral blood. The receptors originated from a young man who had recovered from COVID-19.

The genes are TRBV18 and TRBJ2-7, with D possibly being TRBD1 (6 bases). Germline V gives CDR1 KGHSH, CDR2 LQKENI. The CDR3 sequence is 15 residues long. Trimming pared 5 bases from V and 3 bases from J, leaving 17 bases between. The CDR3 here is CASSSTGPTLYEQYF. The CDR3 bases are TGTGCCAGCTCATCGACAGGTCCCACTCTCTACGAGCAGTACTTC.

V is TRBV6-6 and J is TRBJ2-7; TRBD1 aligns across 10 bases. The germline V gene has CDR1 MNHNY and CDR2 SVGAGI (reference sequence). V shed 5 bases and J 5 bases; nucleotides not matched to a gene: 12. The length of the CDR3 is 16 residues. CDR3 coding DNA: TGTGCCAGCAGTGACTGGGGGGACAGGGGAGGCCACGAGCAGTACTTC. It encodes CASSDWGDRGGHEQYF.

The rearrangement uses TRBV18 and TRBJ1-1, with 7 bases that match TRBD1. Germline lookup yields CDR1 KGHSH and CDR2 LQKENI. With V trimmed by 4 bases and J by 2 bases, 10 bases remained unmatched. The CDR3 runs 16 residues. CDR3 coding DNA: TGTGCCAGCTCACTTCCCGGGACAGAGGGCAACACTGAAGCTTTCTTT. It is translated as CASSLPGTEGNTEAFF.

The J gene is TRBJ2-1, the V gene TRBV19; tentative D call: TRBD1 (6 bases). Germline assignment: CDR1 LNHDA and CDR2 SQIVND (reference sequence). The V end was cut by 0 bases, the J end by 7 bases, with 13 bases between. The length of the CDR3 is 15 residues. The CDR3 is CASSIDGGWANEQFF. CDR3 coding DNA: TGTGCCAGTAGTATAGATGGGGGCTGGGCAAATGAGCAGTTCTTC.

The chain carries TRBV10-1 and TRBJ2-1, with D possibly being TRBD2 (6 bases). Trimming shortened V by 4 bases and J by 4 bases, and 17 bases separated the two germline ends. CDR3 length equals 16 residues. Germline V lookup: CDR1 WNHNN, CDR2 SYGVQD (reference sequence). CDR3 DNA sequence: TGCGCCAGCAGTGGCCCTGGGGGGTGGGCATACAATGAGCAGTTCTTC. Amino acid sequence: CASSGPGGWAYNEQFF.

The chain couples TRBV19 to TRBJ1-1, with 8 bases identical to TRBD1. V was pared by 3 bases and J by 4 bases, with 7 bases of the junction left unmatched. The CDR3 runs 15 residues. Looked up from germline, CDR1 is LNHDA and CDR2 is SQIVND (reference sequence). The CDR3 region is CASSIRTGLTTEAFF. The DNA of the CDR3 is TGTGCCAGTAGTATCAGGACAGGGCTAACCACTGAAGCTTTCTTT.

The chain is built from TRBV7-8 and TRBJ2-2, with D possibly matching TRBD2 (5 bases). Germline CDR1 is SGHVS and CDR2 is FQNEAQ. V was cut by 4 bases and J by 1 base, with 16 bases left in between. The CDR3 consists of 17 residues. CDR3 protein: CASSYPSEGLNTGELFF. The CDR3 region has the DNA TGTGCCAGCAGCTACCCCTCAGAGGGTTTGAACACCGGGGAGCTGTTTTTT.

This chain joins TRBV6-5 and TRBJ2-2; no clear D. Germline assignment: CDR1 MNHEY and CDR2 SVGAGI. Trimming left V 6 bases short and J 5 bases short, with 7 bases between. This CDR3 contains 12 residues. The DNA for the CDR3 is TGTGCCAGCAGACTAATAACCGGGGAGCTGTTTTTT. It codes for CASRLITGELFF.

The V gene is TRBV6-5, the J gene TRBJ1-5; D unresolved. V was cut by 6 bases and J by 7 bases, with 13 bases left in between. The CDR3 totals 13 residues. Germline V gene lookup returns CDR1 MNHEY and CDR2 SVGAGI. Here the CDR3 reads CASSPEGWQPQHF. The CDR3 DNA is TGTGCCAGCAGCCCGGAGGGTTGGCAGCCCCAGCATTTT.